This T cell receptor beta chain was sequenced during a study of T cells in Graves' hyperthyroidism and ophthalmopathy. This clonotype has just a few counts. Patients aged 18 to 65 had newly diagnosed hyperthyroidism lasting under 2 months. TCR beta CDR3 regions were amplified from RNA. The HTBI primer set served for first-round RT-PCR of the TCR CDR3. Each CDR3 protein is one row after TCRdb ran MiXCR on the multiplex PCR reads. This sample has around 620,000 distinct CDR3 sequences; around 15% occur once, and the top ten carry approximately 3.9%. The CDR3 has 15 amino acids. Germline V gives CDR1 SGHVS, CDR2 FQNEAQ. Losses at the gene ends were 1 base for V and 7 bases for J; bases not matched to a gene: 6.

The sequencing input was blood. This clonotype was sampled from a woman in her twenties or thirties with Graves' hyperthyroidism. The chain combines TRBV7-8 with TRBJ2-2; TRBD1 agrees at 7 bases. The CDR3, as DNA: TGTGCCAGCAGCTTAGTGAGGGGGCAGGGCGGGGAGCTGTTTTTT. It yields the protein CASSLVRGQGGELFF. Full variable domain (remainder filled in from reference TRBV7-8 and TRBJ2-2): GAGVSQSPRYKVAKRGQDVALRCDPISGHVSLFWYQQALGQGPEFLTYFQNEAQLDKSGLPSDRFFAERPEGSVSTLKIQRTQQEDSAVYLCASSLVRGQGGELFFGEGSRLTVL.